These 10 T cell receptor beta chains were all obtained from the same sample, sequenced in a study of metastatic and nonmetastatic thyroid tumors. TCRdb reprocessed the PCR reads via MiXCR. The table lists 17,000 or so clones, 25% to 30% of them singletons. Each patient came to thyroid surgery without any prior treatment (of any kind). The source material was tumor tissue. All receptors come from a female donor with papillary thyroid cancer or a benign thyroid nodule (not recorded which). Some clones in this sample may be carry-over from other donors' samples.

V usage is TRBV20-1 and J usage is TRBJ1-1, with a tentative D call TRBD1 (5 bases). The V end lost 5 bases, the J end lost 1 base, and 8 bases lay between the germline ends. The CDR3 spans 12 residues. Germline V gene lookup returns CDR1 DFQATT and CDR2 SNEGSKA (reference sequence). Here the CDR3 DNA reads TGCAGTGCTTTTGGGGGGAACACTGAAGCTTTCTTT. Translating gives CSAFGGNTEAFF.

By share, this clone counts as medium-sized (0.01 to 0.1%). The chain combines TRBV7-3 with TRBJ2-7, with D possibly TRBD1 on 6 matching bases. In germline, CDR1 is SGHTA, CDR2 FQGTGA. V was cut by 3 bases and J by 4 bases, with 10 bases left in between. The CDR3 extends over 13 amino acids. The CDR3 loop reads CASSFDQGYEQYF. CDR3 DNA sequence: TGTGCCAGCAGCTTCGATCAGGGGTACGAGCAGTACTTC.

J is TRBJ2-1 and V is TRBV7-3; D is unclear. The V gene lost 1 base and the J gene lost 6 bases, with 10 bases spanning the gap. This CDR3 is built from 14 residues. Germline lookup yields CDR1 SGHTA and CDR2 FQGTGA. The CDR3 sequence: CASSLRGVSNEQFF. CDR3 DNA: TGTGCCAGCAGCTTAAGGGGTGTTAGCAATGAGCAGTTCTTC.

This clone was observed a handful of times. The chain combines TRBV18 with TRBJ2-3, with D perhaps TRBD1 (5 bases). Looked up from germline, CDR1 is KGHSH and CDR2 is LQKENI. This CDR3 has 15 amino acids. The V gene lost 1 base and the J gene lost 1 base, with 9 bases spanning the gap. CDR3 coding DNA: TGTGCCAGCTCACCACTCAGGGCCGGCACAGATACGCAGTATTTT. Its translation: CASSPLRAGTDTQYF.

The sample holds many counts of this clone. This chain uses TRBV4-3 with TRBJ2-1, with 10 positions matching TRBD2. The CDR3 extends over 19 amino acids. CDR1 and CDR2 (germline): LGHNA, YSLEER. With 0 bases clipped from V and 5 bases from J, the junction kept 13 bases outside the gene matches. The CDR3, as DNA: TGCGCCAGCAGCCAAGATTCCTTCTCACTAGCGGGATTCGACAATGAGCAGTTCTTC. This gives the protein CASSQDSFSLAGFDNEQFF.

This clone has ten or more counts. The chain links TRBV13 to TRBJ2-7, with 8 bases fitting TRBD1. With V trimmed by 7 bases and J by 6 bases, 11 bases remained unmatched. This CDR3 spans 14 amino acids. The germline gives CDR1 PRHDT, CDR2 FYEKMQ (reference sequence). The CDR3 loop reads CASTRTGTRAEQYF. The CDR3 bases are TGTGCCAGCACCCGGACAGGGACAAGAGCCGAGCAGTACTTC.

The sample holds many counts of this clone. V and J are TRBV18 and TRBJ2-6; either TRBD1 or TRBD2 may fit D (6 bases each). Trimming left V 4 bases short and J 0 bases short, with 7 bases between. Looked up from germline, CDR1 is KGHSH and CDR2 is LQKENI. The CDR3 spans 15 residues. The CDR3 region has the DNA TGTGCCAGCTCACGGGGGGCCTCTGGGGCCAACGTCCTGACTTTC. Protein product: CASSRGASGANVLTF.

This clone was seen at least ten times. The V gene is TRBV27, the J gene TRBJ1-2; 8 bases agree with TRBD1. Germline values: CDR1 MNHEY, CDR2 SMNVEV (reference sequence). V was pared by 3 bases and J by 2 bases, with 8 bases of the junction left unmatched. The CDR3 contains 16 residues. The CDR3 region has the DNA TGTGCCAGCAGTTTTTGGGCAGGGGGCCGGAACTATGGCTACACCTTC. It codes for CASSFWAGGRNYGYTF.

By share of the sample, this clone is medium-sized. This rearrangement joins TRBV7-9 to TRBJ2-1, with TRBD2 identical over 7 bases. CDR3 length: 15 amino acids. Germline V gene lookup returns CDR1 SEHNR and CDR2 FQNEAQ (reference sequence). V lost 5 bases and J lost 8; bases outside the gene matches: 12. In DNA, the CDR3 is TGTGCCAGCAGCCCCGGGACTACAGCTCCGCATGAGCAGTTCTTC. Encoded protein: CASSPGTTAPHEQFF.

Sample share makes this clone medium-sized. The gene calls are TRBV6-1 and TRBJ1-2; D is uncertain. Germline V CDR1 and CDR2: MNHNS, SASEGT. This CDR3 is 12 amino acids long. The ends were cut back, 2 bases at V and 5 bases at J, with 6 bases in the middle. The CDR3 here is CASSERTYGYTF. CDR3 coding DNA: TGTGCCAGCAGTGAACGAACTTATGGCTACACCTTC.